The 28 T cell receptor beta chains in this list originate from one sample, sequenced in a study of cytomegalovirus exposure and HLA in healthy donors (dated by TCRdb to between 2016 and 2019). Receptor libraries were prepared by the immunoSEQ multiplex PCR assay. The multiplex PCR relied on a mix of 60 forward primers for TCR Vbeta segments and 13 reverse primers for TCR Jbeta segments. TCRdb mirrors the immuneACCESS table, restricted to in-frame sequences. Some clones are absent from its copies; in checked studies, under half trace to an unresolved V gene, and the reason for the others is unknown. The sample records just over 150,000 clones, 82% of which are singletons. Together, the top ten hold around 7% of the sample. Sequencing used PBMCs. The receptor source for this set is a woman aged 45-65 years in good health and CMV-seropositive.

The chain links TRBV9 to TRBJ1-6; no definite D call. V lost 0 bases, J lost 9 bases, and 4 bases lay in between. Germline CDR1 reads SGDLS; CDR2 reads YYNGEE. The CDR3 is made up of 12 amino acids. CDR3 in amino acids: CASSVGASPLHF. CDR3 DNA sequence: TGTGCCAGCAGCGTAGGAGCTTCACCCCTCCACTTT.

The rearrangement uses TRBV29-1 and TRBJ1-1; 8 nucleotides agree with TRBD1. The CDR3 length is 14 residues. The J segment lost 0 bases and the V segment lost 6 bases, leaving 6 bases of the junction unmatched. The germline gives CDR1 SQVTM, CDR2 ANQGSEA. The CDR3 region is CSVQGDSVNTEAFF. The CDR3 bases are TGCAGCGTACAGGGGGATAGCGTGAACACTGAAGCTTTCTTT.

The rearrangement uses TRBV12-5 and TRBJ1-5; 7 nucleotides match TRBD1. Germline V lookup: CDR1 LGHNT, CDR2 FRNRAP. The CDR3 has 13 amino acids. The ends lost 5 bases at V and 10 bases at J; junction bases unmatched: 8. CDR3 DNA sequence: TGTGCTAGTGGTCGACAGGGTTTCGACCCCCAGCATTTT. Residues: CASGRQGFDPQHF. The whole variable domain, filled in from reference TRBV12-5 and TRBJ1-5, reads DARVTQTPRHKVTEMGQEVTMRCQPILGHNTVFWYRQTMMQGLELLAYFRNRAPLDDSGMPKDRFSAEMPDATLATLKIQPSEPRDSAVYFCASGRQGFDPQHFGDGTRLSIL.

Details on this clone: Other DNA sequences in this specimen translate into the identical CDR3. The rearrangement joins TRBV5-1 to TRBJ2-7; TRBD2 matches 10 bases. This CDR3 region has 14 residues. The ends lost 4 bases at V and 2 bases at J; junction bases unmatched: 3. Germline V gene lookup returns CDR1 SGHRS and CDR2 YFSETQ. DNA for the CDR3: TGCGCCAGCAGCCTTAGCGGGGGGACCTACGAGCAGTACTTC. It encodes CASSLSGGTYEQYF.

This sequence joins TRBV18 and TRBJ2-2, with unresolved D. Germline lookup yields CDR1 KGHSH and CDR2 LQKENI. V lost 3 bases to trimming and J lost 0 bases, with 5 bases between them. The CDR3 contains 14 residues. As DNA, the CDR3 is TGTGCCAGCTCACCGCGGACGAACACCGGGGAGCTGTTTTTT. The encoded protein is CASSPRTNTGELFF.

The V call is TRBV9, the J call TRBJ2-5, with TRBD2 as a possible D gene (5 bases). Germline V gene sequence: CDR1 SGDLS, CDR2 YYNGEE. This CDR3 has 17 amino acids. V shed 0 bases and J shed 4 bases, with 19 bases lying between them. DNA for the CDR3: TGTGCCAGCAGCGTAGATTTCAGGCTAGACTACCGAGAGACCCAGTACTTC. Its protein product is CASSVDFRLDYRETQYF.

The genes are TRBV6-1 and TRBJ2-5; 10 nucleotides agree with TRBD1. CDR1 MNHNS and CDR2 SASEGT come from the germline V gene. The CDR3 length is 14 residues. V trimming: 4 bases; J trimming: 4 bases; junction bases outside the gene matches: 3. The DNA of the CDR3 is TGTGCCAGCAGTGTACGGACAGGGGGAGAGACCCAGTACTTC. Residues: CASSVRTGGETQYF.

V and J are TRBV11-2 and TRBJ1-4; 11 nucleotides match TRBD1. Germline assignment: CDR1 SGHAT and CDR2 FQNNGV. The CDR3 consists of 14 residues. V dropped 3 bases and J dropped 8; count of bases not matched to a gene: 2. This CDR3 reads CASSFGQGAEKLFF. CDR3 nucleotide sequence: TGTGCCAGCAGCTTTGGACAGGGGGCCGAAAAACTGTTTTTT.

The CDR3 bases are TGTGCCAGTACCCGACTAGCGGGGGGGCCTAATGAGCAGTTCTTC. This translates into CASTRLAGGPNEQFF. The gene calls are TRBV6-1 and TRBJ2-1; 14 bases are shared with TRBD2. CDR3 length: 15 amino acids. The V gene's germline CDR1 is MNHNS and CDR2 SASEGT. V shed 9 bases, J shed 7 bases, and the junction held 8 bases outside the gene matches.

The CDR3 DNA reads TGTGCCAGCAGTGAATCGGTTGGGGGCCGAGACACTGAAGCTTTCTTT. This sequence encodes CASSESVGGRDTEAFF. This chain links TRBV6-1 with TRBJ1-1; D is possibly TRBD1 (6 bases). The V end lost 2 bases, the J end lost 3 bases, and 16 bases lay between the germline ends. CDR3 size: 16 residues. Germline V lookup: CDR1 MNHNS, CDR2 SASEGT.

This chain links TRBV4-3 with TRBJ1-6; D unclear. The CDR3 covers 13 residues. V lost 0 bases, J lost 9 bases, and 6 bases lay in between. Per the germline V gene, CDR1 is LGHNA and CDR2 is YSLEER. As DNA, the CDR3 is TGCGCCAGCAGCCAAGATCCAGGTTCACCCCTCCACTTT. Protein product: CASSQDPGSPLHF.

This clone showed up just a few times. The V call is TRBV28, the J call TRBJ1-1; 10 bases are shared with TRBD1. The ends lost 2 bases at V and 1 base at J; junction bases unmatched: 7. The CDR3 spans 17 residues. CDR1 is MDHEN, CDR2 SYDVKM, per germline. CDR3 amino acids: CASSLPGTGAKNTEAFF. CDR3 in DNA: TGTGCCAGCAGTTTACCCGGGACAGGGGCCAAGAACACTGAAGCTTTCTTT.

V is TRBV18 and J is TRBJ2-7; 7 bases line up with TRBD1. The CDR3 is 14 residues long. Trimming at V came to 1 base and at J to 5 bases, leaving 5 bases not matched to a gene. In germline, CDR1 is KGHSH, CDR2 LQKENI. The CDR3 coding sequence is TGTGCCAGCTCACCACAGGGGGCTGTAAACGAGCAGTACTTC. Its translation is CASSPQGAVNEQYF.

This chain joins TRBV5-4 and TRBJ2-6; no firm D call. V lost 8 bases, J lost 2 bases, and 8 bases lay in between. The CDR3 runs to 13 residues. Germline CDR1 reads SGHNT; CDR2 reads YYREEE (reference sequence). CDR3 loop: CASSTAGANVLTF. The CDR3 DNA sequence: TGTGCCAGTTCAACGGCTGGGGCCAACGTCCTGACTTTC.

This clone was picked up one time. The chain joins TRBV7-2 to TRBJ2-3, with TRBD2 identical over 8 bases. The J segment lost 1 base and the V segment lost 2 bases, leaving 8 bases of the junction unmatched. The CDR3 covers 17 residues. Germline values: CDR1 SGHTA, CDR2 FQGNSA. As DNA, the CDR3 is TGTGCCAGCAGCTTATTCGGGGGGGGACTTGGCACAGATACGCAGTATTTT. Protein product: CASSLFGGGLGTDTQYF.

This chain links TRBV2 with TRBJ2-7, with D possibly being TRBD1 (6 bases). Germline values: CDR1 SNHLY, CDR2 FYNNEI. Trimming stripped 8 bases from V and 0 bases from J, with 17 bases between. The CDR3 runs to 15 residues. The CDR3 reads CASSQIPGDSYEQYF. CDR3 nucleotide sequence: TGTGCCAGCTCCCAGATTCCAGGGGACTCCTACGAGCAGTACTTC.

J is TRBJ1-5 and V is TRBV19; tentatively, D is TRBD1 (5 bases). CDR1 is LNHDA and CDR2 is SQIVND in the germline V gene (reference sequence). Trimming shortened V by 7 bases and J by 7 bases, and 20 bases separated the two germline ends. CDR3 length: 15 residues. The CDR3 bases are TGTGCCAGTAACCCCCTCCAGGGCAGTGGACAGCCCCAGCATTTT. Amino acid sequence: CASNPLQGSGQPQHF.

This chain connects TRBV7-9 to TRBJ1-1; 7 bases map to TRBD1. This CDR3 contains 16 residues. Per germline, CDR1 SEHNR and CDR2 FQNEAQ (reference sequence). Trimming took 7 bases from V and 0 from J; bases not matched to a gene: 11. CDR3 nucleotide sequence: TGTGCCAGCAACCGACGAGGGGGCGAAGTGAACACTGAAGCTTTCTTT. This gives the protein CASNRRGGEVNTEAFF.

The chain has TRBV4-1 and TRBJ2-4, with 9 bases that match TRBD1. This CDR3 region has 14 residues. Germline V gene data show CDR1 as MGHRA and CDR2 as YSYEKL. V shed 3 bases, J shed 7 bases, and the junction held 4 bases outside the gene matches. CDR3 protein: CASSHAGTGNIQYF. In DNA, the CDR3 is TGCGCCAGCAGCCATGCTGGGACAGGGAACATTCAGTACTTC.

The rearrangement links TRBV4-2 to TRBJ2-1; 14 positions match TRBD2. After removal of 2 bases from V and 9 bases from J, the junction contained 18 bases not matched to a gene. This CDR3 comprises 20 residues. Germline V CDR1 and CDR2: LGHNA, YNFKEQ. The CDR3 DNA reads TGTGCCAGCAGCCAACGCTCGGGACTAGCGGGAGTCAGGGGTGCTTTTGAGCAGTTCTTC. Its protein is CASSQRSGLAGVRGAFEQFF.

The chain joins TRBV2 to TRBJ2-1; 7 nucleotides match TRBD2. Germline trimming cut 4 bases from V and 3 bases from J; bases unmatched to any gene: 6. CDR1 is SNHLY, CDR2 FYNNEI, per germline. This CDR3 spans 15 amino acids. CDR3 region: CASSVDTGGYNEQFF. The CDR3 DNA sequence: TGTGCCAGCAGTGTCGACACGGGGGGCTACAATGAGCAGTTCTTC. Together with reference TRBV2 and TRBJ2-1, the CDR3 gives the full variable domain: EPEVTQTPSHQVTQMGQEVILRCVPISNHLYFYWYRQILGQKVEFLVSFYNNEISEKSEIFDDQFSVERPDGSNFTLKIRSTKLEDSAMYFCASSVDTGGYNEQFFGPGTRLTVL.

A few counts support this clone. The chain is built from TRBV13 and TRBJ2-7; D gene ambiguous. Trimming removed 2 bases from V and 0 bases from J, with 8 bases in between. The CDR3 totals 14 residues. Germline lookup yields CDR1 PRHDT and CDR2 FYEKMQ (reference sequence). The CDR3 protein is CASSLNGFSYEQYF. CDR3 DNA sequence: TGTGCCAGCAGCTTAAACGGTTTCTCCTACGAGCAGTACTTC. Full variable domain (remainder filled in from reference TRBV13 and TRBJ2-7): AAGVIQSPRHLIKEKRETATLKCYPIPRHDTVYWYQQGPGQDPQFLISFYEKMQSDKGSIPDRFSAQQFSDYHSELNMSSLELGDSALYFCASSLNGFSYEQYFGPGTRLTVT.

The CDR3 region has the DNA TGTGCCAGCAGTGCCGGGACAACCGCAACTAATGAAAAACTGTTTTTT. Translating it yields CASSAGTTATNEKLFF. The chain recombines TRBV6-6 with TRBJ1-4; tentatively, D is TRBD1 (6 bases). Germline-derived CDR1 and CDR2 are MNHNY and SVGAGI (reference sequence). Trimming pared 5 bases from V and 0 bases from J, leaving 13 bases between. The CDR3 covers 16 residues.

This chain links TRBV7-8 with TRBJ2-2; D is unclear. The CDR3 is 13 residues long. V was clipped by 2 bases and J by 6 bases, with 7 bases between them. Germline V gene sequence: CDR1 SGHVS, CDR2 FQNEAQ. The CDR3: CASSLSSAGELFF. In DNA, the CDR3 is TGTGCCAGCAGCTTAAGTTCAGCCGGGGAGCTGTTTTTT.

This clone was counted once. CDR3 DNA sequence: TGTGCCAGCAGTTACGGGGGGAGCTCCTACAATGAGCAGTTCTTC. Translated, it gives CASSYGGSSYNEQFF. This chain connects TRBV6-6 to TRBJ2-1; weak D call: TRBD2 (6 bases). The length of the CDR3 is 15 residues. V was clipped by 2 bases and J by 0 bases, with 8 bases between them. Germline V lookup: CDR1 MNHNY, CDR2 SVGAGI (reference sequence).

The V and J genes are TRBV11-2 and TRBJ1-1; D possibly corresponds to TRBD1 (6 bases). Trimming took 3 bases from V and 5 from J, leaving 16 bases between them. The CDR3 is made up of 15 amino acids. CDR1 SGHAT and CDR2 FQNNGV come from the germline V gene. The CDR3 region has the DNA TGTGCCAGCAGCTTGGGGGCGCTTGGGGTAACTGAAGCTTTCTTT. Translation: CASSLGALGVTEAFF.

This rearrangement joins TRBV14 to TRBJ1-1; D gene uncertain. This CDR3 comprises 15 residues. Germline assignment: CDR1 SGHDN and CDR2 FVKESK. Trimming took 3 bases from V and 5 from J, leaving 16 bases between them. CDR3: CASSQTDRVGTEAFF. The CDR3 nucleotides are TGTGCCAGCAGCCAGACCGACCGGGTTGGAACTGAAGCTTTCTTT.

CDR3: CASRDRVKQFF. CDR3 nucleotides: TGTGCCAGTAGAGACAGGGTTAAGCAGTTCTTC. This chain connects TRBV19 to TRBJ2-1, with 7 positions matching TRBD1. Germline V gene sequence: CDR1 LNHDA, CDR2 SQIVND (reference sequence). V lost 6 bases to trimming and J lost 11 bases; unmatched junction nucleotides: 4. The CDR3 is made up of 11 amino acids. Full variable domain (rest looked up from reference TRBV19 and TRBJ2-1): DGGITQSPKYLFRKEGQNVTLSCEQNLNHDAMYWYRQDPGQGLRLIYYSQIVNDFQKGDIAEGYSVSREKKESFPLTVTSAQKNPTAFYLCASRDRVKQFFGPGTRLTVL.